This T cell receptor beta chain was recorded in a study of T cell responses to AZD1222 COVID-19 vaccine. Overall study findings and caveats: Females made up more of the donors, who were largely white British, and clonal diversity may have come out too low. Seropositive status at baseline applied to only six AZD1222 recipients. Sampling that yielded the repertoires occurred only after the peak T cell response. Compared with day 0, the breadth and depth of the Spike-specific TCR repertoire rose significantly after two doses of AZD1222.

The CDR3 loop spans 13 amino acids. The germline gives CDR1 MNHEY, CDR2 SMNVEV (reference sequence). V lost 5 bases and J 2 bases, leaving 9 bases between the germline ends. In regard to this clone: As yet, its antigen is unknown. Other DNA sequences in the same sample also yield this CDR3.

Assay used: immunoSEQ multiplex PCR; TCRdb lists only in-frame clones, some missing. The data hold approximately 200,000 clones, with about nine tenths observed a single time. This TCR was sampled from an adult who received the AZD1222 COVID-19 vaccine. The chain combines TRBV27 with TRBJ1-2; unclear D gene. Sequenced here: peripheral blood, sampled 28 days after the second AZD1222 dose. CDR3: CASSPRGNYGYTF. CDR3 coding DNA: TGTGCCAGCAGTCCCCGTGGGAACTATGGCTACACCTTC.